A single TCR beta chain is shown here with its context. No antigen is known for it. Naivety among CD8 cells was defined by CD45RO negativity and positive CCR7 selection, thereby excluding terminally differentiated effector memory CD45RA+ cells. The sample is drawn from a study of shared clonotypes between healthy human individuals. The CDR3 loop spans 15 amino acids. The V gene's germline CDR1 is LNHDA and CDR2 SQIVND (reference sequence). Unmatched junction bases numbered 8, after V lost 1 base and J lost 5 bases. Generated by immunoSEQ multiplex PCR, the TCRdb table keeps only in-frame clones and is missing some. The table includes 2 million to 2.5 million clones, 90% to 95% detected once. Study-wide results and caveats: The study generally estimated greater richness for naive than memory subsets. Rarefaction demonstrated incomplete sorted-subset sequencing despite large depth.

Sequenced: naive CD8+ T cells from PBMCs. This TCR was sampled from a man aged 18 to 30 in good health. Some clones in this sample may be carry-over from other donors' samples. The chain combines TRBV19 with TRBJ2-7; 7 positions match TRBD2. Here the CDR3 reads CASSIVGRGSDEQYF. DNA of the CDR3: TGTGCCAGTAGTATAGTCGGACGCGGGAGCGACGAGCAGTACTTC.